The table lists the clone carrying this T cell receptor (beta chain) with a few counts. What it recognizes is unknown. Trimming removed 6 bases from V and 1 base from J, with 12 bases in between. This CDR3 is 14 amino acids long. These data are taken from a study of T cell repertoires in cytomegalovirus infection. Study at large: Signatures in public TCR beta sequences pointed to both CMV infection and matching HLA type.

TCRdb recomputed calls from the reads with MiXCR, one row per CDR3 protein. The data show around 55,000 distinct CDR3 sequences, around 18% seen once. V is TRBV12-3 or TRBV12-4 and J is TRBJ1-2, with D possibly TRBD1 on 5 matching bases. Sequencing used CD8+ T cells from cultured PBMCs, obtained from culture after CMV antigen stimulation. The clonotype was recovered from a human donor in good health (CMV status not recorded). Some clones in this sample may be carry-over from other donors' samples. CDR3 DNA sequence: TGTGCCAGCAGCCCAGGGACGGTTAACTATGGCTACACCTTC. Its protein product is CASSPGTVNYGYTF.